The following is a T cell receptor beta chain sequence with its context. Its antigen remains unidentified. The data belong to a study of T cell responses to AZD1222 COVID-19 vaccine. Study conclusions and caveats: Just a handful of people given AZD1222 tested seropositive at baseline. Among the donors, most were white British and more were female, and clonal diversity was possibly underestimated.

Germline loops: CDR1 MRHNA, CDR2 SNTAGT. The length of the CDR3 is 13 residues. V lost 0 bases to trimming and J lost 6 bases; unmatched junction nucleotides: 0. Method: immunoSEQ multiplex PCR; TCRdb's copy keeps in-frame clones and lacks some. The data contain about 140,000 clones, roughly 90% of them singletons. The receptor was isolated from an adult in good health. The specimen comprised peripheral blood, sampled on day 0 of AZD1222 vaccination. The chain combines TRBV6-4 with TRBJ1-2, with TRBD1 identical over 8 bases. The CDR3 sequence is CASSDSTGDGYTF. Written as DNA, the CDR3 is TGTGCCAGCAGTGACTCGACAGGGGATGGCTACACCTTC.